Listed here are 14 T cell receptor beta chains from one sample, sequenced in a study of cytomegalovirus exposure and HLA in healthy donors. The PCR was carried out with 60 Vbeta primers and 13 Jbeta primers. Assay used: immunoSEQ multiplex PCR; TCRdb lists only in-frame clones, some missing. The table shows 200,000 or so clones, with around 86% occurring only once. What was sequenced was PBMCs. These receptors were collected from a woman in her thirties or forties in good health and CMV-seronegative.

The genes are TRBV30 and TRBJ1-2, with 9 bases identical to TRBD1. Germline V gives CDR1 GTSNPN, CDR2 SVGIG (reference sequence). The CDR3 is 16 amino acids. Trimming took 0 bases from V and 7 from J; bases not matched to a gene: 12. The CDR3 DNA reads TGTGCCTGGAGTGTACTTGGGACAGGGATCACGGGTGGCTACACCTTC. Translating gives CAWSVLGTGITGGYTF.

The chain is built from TRBV9 and TRBJ2-3, with 8 positions matching TRBD2. V lost 5 bases to trimming and J lost 5 bases; unmatched junction nucleotides: 7. Germline V CDR1 and CDR2: SGDLS, YYNGEE. The CDR3 has 14 amino acids. CDR3 amino acids: CASSTSGPLDTQYF. The CDR3 DNA is TGTGCCAGCAGTACTAGCGGCCCGTTAGATACGCAGTATTTT.

The V gene is TRBV7-3, the J gene TRBJ2-3; 7 bases map to TRBD2. V was clipped by 4 bases and J by 5 bases; unmatched bases: 3. The germline V gene encodes CDR1 SGHTA and CDR2 FQGTGA. This CDR3 comprises 13 residues. DNA for the CDR3: TGTGCCAGCAGCTCAATAGCGGGAGATACGCAGTATTTT. Amino acid sequence: CASSSIAGDTQYF.

CDR3 sequence (DNA): TGCGCCAGCAGCTTGCGCACTGACAATGAGCAGTTCTTC. Its protein is CASSLRTDNEQFF. The chain links TRBV5-1 to TRBJ2-1; no definite D call. Germline CDR1 reads SGHRS; CDR2 reads YFSETQ. The CDR3 has 13 residues. The ends were cut back, 1 base at V and 5 bases at J, with 7 bases in the middle.

The genes are TRBV19 and TRBJ1-5; TRBD1 is a possible D gene (5 bases). This CDR3 region has 18 residues. The V end was cut by 4 bases, the J end by 3 bases, with 22 bases between. CDR1 and CDR2 (germline): LNHDA, SQIVND (reference sequence). The CDR3 here is CASSTPAGRGGNNQPQHF. The CDR3 bases are TGTGCCAGTAGTACCCCCGCGGGGCGGGGGGGAAACAATCAGCCCCAGCATTTT.

The CDR3 DNA follows: TGTGCCAGCAGCTTGCAAGGGGTTACTAACTATGGCTACACCTTC. Protein sequence: CASSLQGVTNYGYTF. J is TRBJ1-2 and V is TRBV5-6, with a tentative D call TRBD1 (5 bases). In germline, CDR1 is SGHDT, CDR2 YYEEEE. CDR3 length equals 15 residues. V lost 1 base, J lost 0 bases, and 10 bases lay in between.

The V gene is TRBV27, the J gene TRBJ2-3; unclear D gene. Germline CDR1 and CDR2: MNHEY and SMNVEV (reference sequence). The CDR3 has 13 amino acids. Trimming took off 6 bases at V and 5 bases at J, with 12 bases between the two ends. The CDR3 DNA is TGTGCCAGCAGCCTAGATGTGGGAGATACGCAGTATTTT. Protein: CASSLDVGDTQYF.

This chain uses TRBV6-5 with TRBJ2-7; D is possibly TRBD2 (5 bases). V was trimmed by 0 bases and J by 6 bases, leaving 12 bases between them. This CDR3 contains 14 residues. Looked up from germline, CDR1 is MNHEY and CDR2 is SVGAGI. Written as DNA, the CDR3 is TGTGCCAGCAGTTACTCGTTCGGGGATTCCGAGCAGTACTTC. It translates to CASSYSFGDSEQYF.

J is TRBJ2-7 and V is TRBV7-7; 7 nucleotides agree with TRBD1. This CDR3 region has 14 residues. CDR1 and CDR2 from the germline V gene are SSHAT and FNYEAQ (reference sequence). V shed 4 bases and J 2 bases; nucleotides not matched to a gene: 5. Written as DNA, the CDR3 is TGTGCCAGCAGCTCGGACAGGACCCCCTACGAGCAGTACTTC. It encodes CASSSDRTPYEQYF.

The chain is built from TRBV10-2 and TRBJ2-7; TRBD1 matches 7 bases. Germline V lookup: CDR1 WSHSY, CDR2 SAAADI. This CDR3 contains 13 residues. V dropped 6 bases and J dropped 6; count of bases not matched to a gene: 8. The CDR3: CASSSTGKGEQYF. The CDR3 nucleotides read TGCGCCAGCAGCTCGACAGGGAAGGGCGAGCAGTACTTC.

The genes are TRBV27 and TRBJ2-2; D gene uncertain. The CDR3 runs 14 residues. Per the germline V gene, CDR1 is MNHEY and CDR2 is SMNVEV (reference sequence). Trimming took off 3 bases at V and 7 bases at J, with 12 bases between the two ends. The CDR3: CASSLPPTGGELFF. CDR3 DNA sequence: TGTGCCAGCAGTTTGCCCCCTACCGGCGGGGAGCTGTTTTTT.

V usage is TRBV7-2 and J usage is TRBJ2-2; TRBD2 matches 11 bases. The germline V gene encodes CDR1 SGHTA and CDR2 FQGNSA. J lost 2 bases, V lost 7 bases, and 9 bases had no gene match. CDR3 size: 17 residues. The CDR3: CASIDFGTSGNTGELFF. In nucleotides, the CDR3 is TGTGCCAGCATCGACTTCGGGACTAGCGGAAACACCGGGGAGCTGTTTTTT.

This rearrangement joins TRBV4-1 to TRBJ2-7; 12 bases map to TRBD2. Looked up from germline, CDR1 is MGHRA and CDR2 is YSYEKL. The CDR3 has 15 amino acids. V lost 3 bases to trimming and J lost 6 bases; unmatched junction nucleotides: 6. The DNA of the CDR3 is TGCGCCAGCAGCCAGCTAGCGGGAGGGCCATTCGAGCAGTACTTC. Protein sequence: CASSQLAGGPFEQYF.

This chain uses TRBV28 with TRBJ2-2; possibly TRBD1 for D (6 bases). Germline V gene data show CDR1 as MDHEN and CDR2 as SYDVKM. This CDR3 spans 17 amino acids. The V and J ends lost 6 bases and 6 bases respectively, with 23 bases between them. The CDR3 reads CASSLLLRGRRAGELFF. The CDR3 region has the DNA TGTGCCAGCAGCCTATTATTAAGGGGGAGAAGGGCCGGGGAGCTGTTTTTT.